This record looks at one T cell receptor (beta chain) sequence and its context. What it binds is unknown. The data stem from a study of T cell responses to AZD1222 COVID-19 vaccine. Findings and limits, study-wide: The sample set comprised mostly white British donors with more females, and clonal diversity was possibly underestimated.

The method was immunoSEQ multiplex PCR; TCRdb's version includes in-frame clones alone and lacks a portion of them. The sample holds 95,000 to 100,000 clones, more than 70% seen once. Trimming shortened V by 0 bases and J by 4 bases, and 12 bases separated the two germline ends. This CDR3 spans 15 amino acids. The germline CDR1 and CDR2 sequences are LGHNA and YNFKEQ. The rearrangement joins TRBV4-2 to TRBJ1-2; D is uncertain. The sample was peripheral blood, taken 28 days after the second AZD1222 dose. The TCR was taken from an adult who received the AZD1222 COVID-19 vaccine. The CDR3 loop is CASSQEEQTIYGYTF. CDR3 coding DNA: TGTGCCAGCAGCCAAGAGGAACAGACAATCTATGGCTACACCTTC.